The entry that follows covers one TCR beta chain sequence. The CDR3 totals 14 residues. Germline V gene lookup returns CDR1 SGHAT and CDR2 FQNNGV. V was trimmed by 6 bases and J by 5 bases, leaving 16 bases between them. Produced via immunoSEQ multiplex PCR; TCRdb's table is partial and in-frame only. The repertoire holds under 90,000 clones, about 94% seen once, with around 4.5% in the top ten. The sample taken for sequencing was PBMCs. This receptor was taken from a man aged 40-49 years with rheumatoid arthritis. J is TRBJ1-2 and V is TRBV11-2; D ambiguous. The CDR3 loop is CASSQGRQPYGYTF. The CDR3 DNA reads TGTGCCAGCAGTCAAGGTCGGCAGCCTTATGGCTACACCTTC.